This T cell receptor (beta chain) was profiled in a study of T cell repertoires in cytomegalovirus infection. Looking at the study overall: The public TCR beta signatures pointed to both CMV infection and matching HLA type. Study observations and caveats: HLA-C-restricted CMV-specific TCR beta clonotypes prevailed in the ex vivo response. Based on cumulative public TCR beta family frequency, carriers of CMV plus the relevant HLA were identified.

TCRdb ran MiXCR on the reads and lists one entry per CDR3 protein. The sample has roughly 120,000 distinct CDR3 sequences, approximately 30% seen once; the top ten hold about 53%. The germline gives CDR1 MNHNY, CDR2 SVGAGI (reference sequence). J gave up 3 bases and V 5 bases, and 7 bases lay outside the gene matches. The CDR3 loop spans 14 amino acids. Note on this clonotype: Its matching antigen is unknown.

This receptor was identified in a human donor in good health (CMV status not recorded). Some clones in this sample may be carry-over from other donors' samples. The sample was CD8+ T cells from cultured PBMCs, taken from culture after CMV antigen stimulation. The rearrangement uses TRBV6-6 and TRBJ2-7; 7 bases are shared with TRBD2. The CDR3 loop is CASSTRPGGYEQYF. For the CDR3, the DNA is TGTGCCAGCAGTACACGACCGGGGGGCTACGAGCAGTACTTC.